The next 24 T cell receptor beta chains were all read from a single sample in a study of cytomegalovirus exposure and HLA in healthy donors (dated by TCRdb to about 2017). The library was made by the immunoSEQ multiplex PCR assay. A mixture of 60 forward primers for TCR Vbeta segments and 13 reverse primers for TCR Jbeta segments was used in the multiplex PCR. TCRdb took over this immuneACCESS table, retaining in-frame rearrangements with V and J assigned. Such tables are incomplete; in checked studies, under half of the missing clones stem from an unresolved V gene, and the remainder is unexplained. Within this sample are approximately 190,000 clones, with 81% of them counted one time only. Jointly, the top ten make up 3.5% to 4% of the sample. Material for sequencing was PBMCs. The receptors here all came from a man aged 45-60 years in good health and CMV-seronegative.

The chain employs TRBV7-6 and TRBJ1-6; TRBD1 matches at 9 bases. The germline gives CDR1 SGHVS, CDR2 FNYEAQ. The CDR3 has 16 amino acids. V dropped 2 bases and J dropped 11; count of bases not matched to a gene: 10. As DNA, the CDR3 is TGTGCCAGCAGCTTATACCTCCGGGACAGGGTAGCACCCCTCCACTTT. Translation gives CASSLYLRDRVAPLHF.

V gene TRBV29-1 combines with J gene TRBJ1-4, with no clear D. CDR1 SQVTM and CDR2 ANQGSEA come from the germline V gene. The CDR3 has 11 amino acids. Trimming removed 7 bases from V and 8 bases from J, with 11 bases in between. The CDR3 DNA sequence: TGCAGCGGAGGACGAGGGGAAAAACTGTTTTTT. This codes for CSGGRGEKLFF. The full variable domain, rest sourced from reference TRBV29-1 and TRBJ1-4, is SAVISQKPSRDICQRGTSLTIQCQVDSQVTMMFWYRQQPGQSLTLIATANQGSEATYESGFVIDKFPISRPNLTFSTLTVSNMSPEDSSIYLCSGGRGEKLFFGSGTQLSVL.

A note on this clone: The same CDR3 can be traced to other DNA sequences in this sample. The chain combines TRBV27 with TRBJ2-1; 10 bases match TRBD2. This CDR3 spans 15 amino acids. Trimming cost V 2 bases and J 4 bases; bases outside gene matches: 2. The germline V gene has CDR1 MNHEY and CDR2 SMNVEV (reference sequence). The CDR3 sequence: CASSLAAGGYNEQFF. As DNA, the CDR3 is TGTGCCAGCAGTTTAGCAGCGGGGGGGTACAATGAGCAGTTCTTC.

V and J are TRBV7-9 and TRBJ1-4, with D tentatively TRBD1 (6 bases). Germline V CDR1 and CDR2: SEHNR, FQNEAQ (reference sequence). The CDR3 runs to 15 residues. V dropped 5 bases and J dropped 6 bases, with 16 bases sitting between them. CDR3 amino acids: CASSPRTATDEKLFF. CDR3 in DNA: TGTGCCAGCAGCCCAAGGACAGCTACTGATGAAAAACTGTTTTTT.

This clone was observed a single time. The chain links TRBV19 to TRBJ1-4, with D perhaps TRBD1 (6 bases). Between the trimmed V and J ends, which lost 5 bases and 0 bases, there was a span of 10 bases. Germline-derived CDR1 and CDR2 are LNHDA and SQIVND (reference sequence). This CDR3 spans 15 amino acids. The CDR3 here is CASSRQVATNEKLFF. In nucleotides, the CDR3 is TGTGCCAGTAGTCGACAGGTTGCAACTAATGAAAAACTGTTTTTT. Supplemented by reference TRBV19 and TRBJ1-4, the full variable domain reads DGGITQSPKYLFRKEGQNVTLSCEQNLNHDAMYWYRQDPGQGLRLIYYSQIVNDFQKGDIAEGYSVSREKKESFPLTVTSAQKNPTAFYLCASSRQVATNEKLFFGSGTQLSVL.

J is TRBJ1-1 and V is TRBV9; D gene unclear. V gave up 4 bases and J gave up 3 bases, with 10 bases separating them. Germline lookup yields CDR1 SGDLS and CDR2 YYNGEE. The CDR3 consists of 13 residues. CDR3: CASSPRLYTEAFF. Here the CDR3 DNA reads TGTGCCAGCAGCCCCAGGTTGTACACTGAAGCTTTCTTT.

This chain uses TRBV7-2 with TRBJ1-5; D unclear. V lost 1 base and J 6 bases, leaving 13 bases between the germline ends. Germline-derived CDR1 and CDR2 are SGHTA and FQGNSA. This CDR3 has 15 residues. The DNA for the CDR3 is TGTGCCAGCAGCTTAGTAACGAGACCGGGTCAGCCCCAGCATTTT. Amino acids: CASSLVTRPGQPQHF.

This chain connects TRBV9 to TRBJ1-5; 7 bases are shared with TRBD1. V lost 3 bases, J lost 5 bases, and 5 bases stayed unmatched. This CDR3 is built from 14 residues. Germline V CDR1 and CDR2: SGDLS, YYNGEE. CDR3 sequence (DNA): TGTGCCAGCAGCGACCGGGACAGTCATCAGCCCCAGCATTTT. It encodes CASSDRDSHQPQHF.

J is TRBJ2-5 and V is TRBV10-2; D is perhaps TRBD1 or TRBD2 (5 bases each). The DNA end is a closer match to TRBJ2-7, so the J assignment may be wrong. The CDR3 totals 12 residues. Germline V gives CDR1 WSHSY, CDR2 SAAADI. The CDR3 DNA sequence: TGCGCCAGCAGTGAGGGGGGCTACGAGCAGTACTTC. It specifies CASSEGGYEQYF.

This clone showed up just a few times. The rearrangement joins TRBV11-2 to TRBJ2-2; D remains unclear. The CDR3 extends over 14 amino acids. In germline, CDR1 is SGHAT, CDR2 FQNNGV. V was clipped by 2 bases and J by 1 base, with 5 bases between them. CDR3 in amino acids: CASSLRGNTGELFF. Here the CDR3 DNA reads TGTGCCAGCAGCTTAAGAGGGAACACCGGGGAGCTGTTTTTT. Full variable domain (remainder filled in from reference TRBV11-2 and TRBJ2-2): EAGVAQSPRYKIIEKRQSVAFWCNPISGHATLYWYQQILGQGPKLLIQFQNNGVVDDSQLPKDRFSAERLKGVDSTLKIQPAKLEDSAVYLCASSLRGNTGELFFGEGSRLTVL.

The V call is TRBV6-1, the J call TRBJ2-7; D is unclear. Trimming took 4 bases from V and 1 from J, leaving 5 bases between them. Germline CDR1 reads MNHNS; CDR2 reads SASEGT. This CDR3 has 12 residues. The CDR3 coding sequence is TGTGCCAGCAGTGTGTCTTCCTACGAGCAGTACTTC. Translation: CASSVSSYEQYF.

CDR3 sequence reads: CASSLSPSGGQETQYF. The CDR3 coding sequence is TGTGCCAGCAGCTTATCACCTAGCGGGGGCCAAGAGACCCAGTACTTC. The chain couples TRBV7-3 to TRBJ2-5; TRBD2 matches at 10 bases. J was trimmed by 1 base and V by 2 bases; bases with no gene match: 4. Germline-derived CDR1 and CDR2 are SGHTA and FQGTGA. The length of the CDR3 is 16 residues.

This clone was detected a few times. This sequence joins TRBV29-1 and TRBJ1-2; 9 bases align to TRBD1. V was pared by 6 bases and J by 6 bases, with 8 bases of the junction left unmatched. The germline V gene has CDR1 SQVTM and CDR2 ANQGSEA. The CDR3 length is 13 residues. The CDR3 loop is CSVPGQGENGYTF. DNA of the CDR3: TGCAGCGTCCCGGGACAGGGTGAGAATGGCTACACCTTC.

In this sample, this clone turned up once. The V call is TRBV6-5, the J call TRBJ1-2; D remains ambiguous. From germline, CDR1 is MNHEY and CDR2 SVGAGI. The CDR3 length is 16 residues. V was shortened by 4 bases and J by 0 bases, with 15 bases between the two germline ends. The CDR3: CASSSSPTEANYGYTF. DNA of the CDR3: TGTGCCAGCAGTTCCTCTCCCACAGAAGCTAACTATGGCTACACCTTC.

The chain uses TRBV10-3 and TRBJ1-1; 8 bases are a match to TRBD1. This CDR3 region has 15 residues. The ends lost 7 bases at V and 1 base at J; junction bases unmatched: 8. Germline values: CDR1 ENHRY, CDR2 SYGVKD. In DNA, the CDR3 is TGTGCCATCAAGGGGGACAGGCTAACGAACACTGAAGCTTTCTTT. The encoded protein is CAIKGDRLTNTEAFF.

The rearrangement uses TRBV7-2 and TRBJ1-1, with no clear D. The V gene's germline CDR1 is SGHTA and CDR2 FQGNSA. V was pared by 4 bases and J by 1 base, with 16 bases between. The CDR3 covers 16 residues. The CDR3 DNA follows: TGTGCCAGCAGCTCTATCCCTCGTAGTGGGAACACTGAAGCTTTCTTT. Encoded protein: CASSSIPRSGNTEAFF.

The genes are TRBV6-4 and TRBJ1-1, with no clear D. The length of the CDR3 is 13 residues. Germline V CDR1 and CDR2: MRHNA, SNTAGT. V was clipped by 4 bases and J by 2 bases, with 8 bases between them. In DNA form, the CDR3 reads TGTGCCAGCAGTGTGAGGGAAAACACTGAAGCTTTCTTT. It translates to CASSVRENTEAFF.

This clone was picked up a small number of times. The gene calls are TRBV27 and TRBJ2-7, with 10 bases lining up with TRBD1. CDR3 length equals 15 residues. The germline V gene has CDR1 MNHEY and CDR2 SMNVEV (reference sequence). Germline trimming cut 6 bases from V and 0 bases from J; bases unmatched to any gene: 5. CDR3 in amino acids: CASSSDRGFSYEQYF. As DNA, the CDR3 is TGTGCCAGCAGCTCGGACAGGGGGTTCTCCTACGAGCAGTACTTC.

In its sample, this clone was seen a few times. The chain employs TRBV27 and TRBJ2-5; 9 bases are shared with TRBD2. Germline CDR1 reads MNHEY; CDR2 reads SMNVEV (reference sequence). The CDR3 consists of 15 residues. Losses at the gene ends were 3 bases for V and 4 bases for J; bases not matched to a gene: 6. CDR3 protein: CASSLGGGARETQYF. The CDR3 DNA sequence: TGTGCCAGCAGTTTGGGCGGGGGGGCCCGAGAGACCCAGTACTTC.

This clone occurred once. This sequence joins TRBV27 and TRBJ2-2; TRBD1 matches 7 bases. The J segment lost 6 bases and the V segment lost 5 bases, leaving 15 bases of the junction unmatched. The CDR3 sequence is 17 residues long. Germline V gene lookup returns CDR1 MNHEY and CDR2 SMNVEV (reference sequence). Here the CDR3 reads CASSLTGTVKVPGELFF. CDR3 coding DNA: TGTGCCAGCAGTCTAACCGGGACAGTGAAGGTCCCCGGGGAGCTGTTTTTT.

DNA of the CDR3: TGTGCCAGCAGTTACTACGAGAACTATGGCTACACCTTC. It is translated as CASSYYENYGYTF. This chain links TRBV6-6 with TRBJ1-2; unclear D gene. Germline V gene sequence: CDR1 MNHNY, CDR2 SVGAGI (reference sequence). The CDR3 covers 13 residues. Trimming removed 1 base at V and 2 bases at J, with 5 bases between.

This CDR3 is CASSIRTDMNTEAFF. CDR3 nucleotides: TGTGCCAGCAGCATTAGAACTGACATGAACACTGAAGCTTTCTTT. The genes are TRBV5-8 and TRBJ1-1; unclear D gene. V was trimmed by 4 bases and J by 0 bases, leaving 13 bases between them. The CDR3 consists of 15 residues. Germline CDR1 SGHTS, CDR2 YDEGEE.

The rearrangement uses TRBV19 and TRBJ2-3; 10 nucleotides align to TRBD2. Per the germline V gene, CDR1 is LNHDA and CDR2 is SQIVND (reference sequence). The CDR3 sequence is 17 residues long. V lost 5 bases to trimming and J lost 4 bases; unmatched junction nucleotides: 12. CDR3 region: CASSPSPQAGGADTQYF. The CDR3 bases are TGTGCCAGTAGTCCCTCACCTCAAGCGGGGGGGGCAGATACGCAGTATTTT.

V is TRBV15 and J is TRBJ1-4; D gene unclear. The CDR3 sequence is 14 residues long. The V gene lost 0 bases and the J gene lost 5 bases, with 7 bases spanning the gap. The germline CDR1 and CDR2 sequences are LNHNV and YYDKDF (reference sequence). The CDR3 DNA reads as TGTGCCACCAGCAGAGACGACGGGAATGAAAAACTGTTTTTT. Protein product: CATSRDDGNEKLFF.